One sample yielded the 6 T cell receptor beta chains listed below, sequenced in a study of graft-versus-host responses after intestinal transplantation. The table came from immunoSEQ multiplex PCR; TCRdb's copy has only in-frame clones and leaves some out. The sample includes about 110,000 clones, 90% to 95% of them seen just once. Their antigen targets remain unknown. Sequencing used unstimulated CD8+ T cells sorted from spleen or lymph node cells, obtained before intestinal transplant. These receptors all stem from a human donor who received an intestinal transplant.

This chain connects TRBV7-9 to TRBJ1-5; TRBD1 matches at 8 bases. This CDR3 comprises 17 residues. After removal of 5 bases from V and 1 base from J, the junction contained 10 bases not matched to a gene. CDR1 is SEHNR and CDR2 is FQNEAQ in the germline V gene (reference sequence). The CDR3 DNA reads TGTGCCAGCAGCCACCGGGACAGGCACTTCAGCAATCAGCCCCAGCATTTT. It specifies CASSHRDRHFSNQPQHF.

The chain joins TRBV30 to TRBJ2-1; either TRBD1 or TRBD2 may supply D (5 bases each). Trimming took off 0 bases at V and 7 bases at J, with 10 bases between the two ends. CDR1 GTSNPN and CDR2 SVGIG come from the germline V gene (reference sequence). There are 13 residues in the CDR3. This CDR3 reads CAWSVLGANEQFF. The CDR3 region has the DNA TGTGCCTGGAGTGTACTAGGGGCAAATGAGCAGTTCTTC.

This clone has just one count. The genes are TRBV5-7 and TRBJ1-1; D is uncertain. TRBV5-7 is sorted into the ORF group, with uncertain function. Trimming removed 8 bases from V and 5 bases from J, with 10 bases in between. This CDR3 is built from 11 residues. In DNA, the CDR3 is TGTGCCAGTGCCGGGCGAACTGAAGCTTTCTTT. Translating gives CASAGRTEAFF.

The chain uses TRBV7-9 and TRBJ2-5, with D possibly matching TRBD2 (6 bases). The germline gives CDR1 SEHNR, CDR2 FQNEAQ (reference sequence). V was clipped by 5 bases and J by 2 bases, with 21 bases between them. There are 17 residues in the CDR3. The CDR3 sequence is CASSPRGNIADQETQYF. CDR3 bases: TGTGCCAGCAGCCCACGGGGCAACATAGCGGATCAAGAGACCCAGTACTTC.

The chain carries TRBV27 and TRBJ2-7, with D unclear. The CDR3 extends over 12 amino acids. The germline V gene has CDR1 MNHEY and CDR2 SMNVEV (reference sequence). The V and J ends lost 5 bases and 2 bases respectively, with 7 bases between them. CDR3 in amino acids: CASSNLAYEQYF. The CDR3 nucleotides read TGTGCCAGCAGTAACCTGGCCTACGAGCAGTACTTC.

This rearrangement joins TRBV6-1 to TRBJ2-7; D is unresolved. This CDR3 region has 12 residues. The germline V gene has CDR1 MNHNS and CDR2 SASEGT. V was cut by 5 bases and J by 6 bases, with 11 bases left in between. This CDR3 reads CASSSLYTEQYF. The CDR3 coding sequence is TGTGCCAGCAGTTCCCTCTATACCGAGCAGTACTTC.